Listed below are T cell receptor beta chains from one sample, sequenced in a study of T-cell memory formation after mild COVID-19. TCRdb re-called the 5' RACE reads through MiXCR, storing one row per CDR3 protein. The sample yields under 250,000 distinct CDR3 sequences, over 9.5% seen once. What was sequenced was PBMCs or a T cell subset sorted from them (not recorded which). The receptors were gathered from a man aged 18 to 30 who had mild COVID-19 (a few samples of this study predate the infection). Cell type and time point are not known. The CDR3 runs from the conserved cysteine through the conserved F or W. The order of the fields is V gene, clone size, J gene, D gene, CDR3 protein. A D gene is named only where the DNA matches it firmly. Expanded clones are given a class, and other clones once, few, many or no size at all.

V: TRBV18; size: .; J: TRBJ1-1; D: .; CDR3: CASSPTPARGNTEAFF
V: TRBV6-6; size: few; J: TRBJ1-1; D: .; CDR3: CASSYTGDTEAFF
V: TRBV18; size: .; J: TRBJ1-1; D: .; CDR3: CASSPFRVSTEAFF
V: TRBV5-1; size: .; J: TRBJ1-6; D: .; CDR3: CASSFRSDGGSPLHF
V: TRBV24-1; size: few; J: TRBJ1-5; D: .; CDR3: CATSPRGDQPQHF
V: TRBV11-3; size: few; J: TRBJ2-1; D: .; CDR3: CASSRPEENEQFF
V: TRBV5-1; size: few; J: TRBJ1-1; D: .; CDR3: CASHTTTSGPNTEAFF
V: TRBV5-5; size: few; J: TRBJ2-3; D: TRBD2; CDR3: CASSLDPPGSGGLDTQYF
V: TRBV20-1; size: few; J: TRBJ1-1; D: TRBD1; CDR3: CSASWTGEGTEAFF
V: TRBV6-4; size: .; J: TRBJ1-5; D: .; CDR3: CASMGIPRSNQPQHF
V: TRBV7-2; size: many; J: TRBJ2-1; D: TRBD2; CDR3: CASSLVAGGPNEQFF
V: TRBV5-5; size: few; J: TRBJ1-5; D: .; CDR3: CASSLSEDQPQHF
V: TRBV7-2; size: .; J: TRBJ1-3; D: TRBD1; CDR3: CASSLTGQGSGNTIYF
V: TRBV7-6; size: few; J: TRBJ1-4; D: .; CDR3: CASSPMAASTNEKLFF
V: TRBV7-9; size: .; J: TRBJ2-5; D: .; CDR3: CASSFAAGGTQYF
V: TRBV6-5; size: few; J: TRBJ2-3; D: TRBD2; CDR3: CASSSPGTRSDTQYF
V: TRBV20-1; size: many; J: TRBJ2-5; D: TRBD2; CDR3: CSARDTSGGAAETQYF
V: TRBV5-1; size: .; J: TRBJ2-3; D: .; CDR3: CASSLVGGPITPYTDTQYF
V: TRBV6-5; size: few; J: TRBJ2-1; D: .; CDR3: CASRRGSYNEQFF
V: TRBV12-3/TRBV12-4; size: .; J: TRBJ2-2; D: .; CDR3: CASTAGGHTGELFF
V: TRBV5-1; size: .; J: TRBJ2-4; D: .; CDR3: CASSLVRVQAKNIQYF
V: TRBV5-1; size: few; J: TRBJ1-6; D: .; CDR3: CASSLNTGHNSPLHF
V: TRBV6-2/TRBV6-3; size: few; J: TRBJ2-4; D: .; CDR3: CASSYSLDRLTAKNIQYF
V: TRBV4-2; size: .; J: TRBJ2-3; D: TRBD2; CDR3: CASSQDPSVGGASDTQYF
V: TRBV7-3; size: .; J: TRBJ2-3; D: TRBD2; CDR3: CASSFGLAGDPSTDTQYF
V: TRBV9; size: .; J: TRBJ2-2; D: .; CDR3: CASSVAGGSNTGELFF
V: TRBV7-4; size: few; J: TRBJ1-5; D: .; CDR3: CASSFRGGDSNQPQHF
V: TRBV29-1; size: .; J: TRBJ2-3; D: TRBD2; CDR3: CSVVGGGAVDTQYF
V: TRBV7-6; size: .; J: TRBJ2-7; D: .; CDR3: CASSYGPGIYEQYF
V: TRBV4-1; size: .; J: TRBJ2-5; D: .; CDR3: CASSQGSETQYF
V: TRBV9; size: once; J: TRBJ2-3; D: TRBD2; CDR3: CASSVELAGSTDTQYF
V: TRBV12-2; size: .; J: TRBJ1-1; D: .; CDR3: CASRSRDRVRTEAFF
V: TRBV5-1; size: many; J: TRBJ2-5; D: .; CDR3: CASSWRVAEYQETQYF
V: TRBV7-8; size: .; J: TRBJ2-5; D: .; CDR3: CASSPTRGSQYF
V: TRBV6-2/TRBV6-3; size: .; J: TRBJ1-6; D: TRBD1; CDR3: CASSFSTGRSSYNSPLHF
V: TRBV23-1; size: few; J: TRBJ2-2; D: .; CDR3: CASSRSWGTYTGELFF
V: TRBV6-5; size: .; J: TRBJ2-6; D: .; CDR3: CASSDREGTPGANVLTF
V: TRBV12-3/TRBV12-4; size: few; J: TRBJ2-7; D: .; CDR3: CASSFLGSPAYEQYF
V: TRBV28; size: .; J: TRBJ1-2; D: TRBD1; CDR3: CASSTDRVWYGYTF
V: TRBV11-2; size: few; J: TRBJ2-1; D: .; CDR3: CASSRSNLYNEQFF
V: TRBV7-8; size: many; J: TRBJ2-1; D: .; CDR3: CASSLDRANEQFF
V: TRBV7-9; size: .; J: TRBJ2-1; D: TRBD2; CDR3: CASSSSGGFREQFF
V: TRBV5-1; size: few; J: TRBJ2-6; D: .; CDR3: CASSWATGANVLTF
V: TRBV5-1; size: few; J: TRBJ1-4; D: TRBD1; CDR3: CASSSGTGSEKLFF
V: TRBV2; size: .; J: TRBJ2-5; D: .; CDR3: CASTTSLTQYF
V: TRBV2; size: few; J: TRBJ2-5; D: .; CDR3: CASASGQVETQYF
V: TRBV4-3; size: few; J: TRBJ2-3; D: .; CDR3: CASSQESRGPLSTDTQYF
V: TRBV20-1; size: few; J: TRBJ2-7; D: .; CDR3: CSAAARVTYEQYF
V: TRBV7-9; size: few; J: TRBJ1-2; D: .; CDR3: CASSLAGSYGYTF
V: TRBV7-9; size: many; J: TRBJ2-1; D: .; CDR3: CASIKVRGDSYNEQFF